This T cell receptor beta chain was observed in a study of blood T cells in healthy people across ages. V was clipped by 0 bases and J by 3 bases; unmatched bases: 4. The CDR3 sequence is 17 residues long. Germline V gene data show CDR1 as LNHNV and CDR2 as YYDKDF (reference sequence). This clonotype was detected only a few times. It was with a sample-barcoded 5' primer and a J-beta primer mix that a second PCR of roughly 7 to 11 cycles was run. One entry per CDR3 protein, called by TCRdb with MiXCR from the 5' RACE reads. The data show 1.5 million to 2 million distinct CDR3 sequences, approximately 28% seen once.

The sequenced sample was blood. The TCR sequence derives from a woman aged 30 to 39 in good health. The chain carries TRBV15 and TRBJ2-5; 13 bases map to TRBD2. The chain's CDR3 is CATSRDRGTSGKETQYF. DNA of the CDR3: TGTGCCACCAGCAGAGACCGGGGGACTAGCGGGAAAGAGACCCAGTACTTC.